These 4 T cell receptor beta chains share one sample of origin, sequenced in a study of CD8 T cells in ankylosing spondylitis. TCRdb processed the 5' RACE reads anew with MiXCR; each CDR3 protein has one entry. The sample lists 240,000 or so distinct CDR3 sequences, approximately 9% occurring once. The sequenced material came from blood, either unsorted or a sorted T cell fraction (not recorded which). The receptor source for this set is a male donor with ankylosing spondylitis or in good health (not recorded which).

This clonotype occurred many times. The chain combines TRBV20-1 with TRBJ2-7; unclear D gene. Germline V gene data show CDR1 as DFQATT and CDR2 as SNEGSKA (reference sequence). This CDR3 spans 11 amino acids. V was pared by 1 base and J by 5 bases, with 6 bases between. The CDR3 region is CSARVAHEQYF. The CDR3 nucleotides read TGCAGTGCTAGAGTGGCCCACGAGCAGTACTTC.

This clonotype showed up many times. The junction departs from germline at one end; a sequencing error may be responsible. This chain uses TRBV7-7 with TRBJ2-3, with 14 bases that match TRBD2. The CDR3 is made up of 17 amino acids. CDR1 and CDR2 (germline): SSHAT, FNYEAQ (reference sequence). The CDR3 nucleotides are TGTGCTAGCAGCTTAGTCCCGGGACTAGCGGGAGCAGATACGCAGTATTTT. This translates into CASSLVPGLAGADTQYF.

In this sample, this clonotype turned up many times. J is TRBJ2-7 and V is TRBV29-1; D gene unclear. This CDR3 region has 11 residues. The germline V and J ends were trimmed by 6 bases and 0 bases, with 6 bases remaining between them. Germline V gene sequence: CDR1 SQVTM, CDR2 ANQGSEA. In DNA form, the CDR3 reads TGCAGCGTGAGCAGCTCCTACGAGCAGTACTTC. It specifies CSVSSSYEQYF.

There are many counts of this clonotype. The chain recombines TRBV24-1 with TRBJ1-1, with 8 nucleotides matching TRBD1. CDR3 length: 14 amino acids. Germline-derived CDR1 and CDR2 are KGHDR and SFDVKD. J gave up 7 bases and V 4 bases, and 7 bases lay outside the gene matches. The DNA for the CDR3 is TGTGCCACCAGTGACCGGACAGGGAGTGATGAAGCTTTCTTT. It yields the protein CATSDRTGSDEAFF.